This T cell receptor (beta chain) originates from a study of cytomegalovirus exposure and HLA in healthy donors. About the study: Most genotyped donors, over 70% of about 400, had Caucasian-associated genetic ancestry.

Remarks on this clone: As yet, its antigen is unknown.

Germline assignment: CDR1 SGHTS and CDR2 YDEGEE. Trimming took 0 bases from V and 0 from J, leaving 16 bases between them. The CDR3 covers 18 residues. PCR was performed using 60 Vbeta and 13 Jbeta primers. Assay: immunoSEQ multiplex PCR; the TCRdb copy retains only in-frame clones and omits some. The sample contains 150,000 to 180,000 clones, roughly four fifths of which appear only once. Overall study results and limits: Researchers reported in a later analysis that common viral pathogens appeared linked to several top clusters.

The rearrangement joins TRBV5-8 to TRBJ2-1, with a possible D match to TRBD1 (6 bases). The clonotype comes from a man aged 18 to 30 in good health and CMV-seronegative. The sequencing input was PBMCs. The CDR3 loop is CASSLEAQGTSSYNEQFF. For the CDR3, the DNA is TGTGCCAGCAGCTTGGAGGCGCAGGGGACAAGCTCCTACAATGAGCAGTTCTTC. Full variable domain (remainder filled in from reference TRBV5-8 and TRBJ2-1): EAGVTQSPTHLIKTRGQQATLRCSPISGHTSVYWYQQALGLGLQFLLWYDEGEERNRGNFPPRFSGRQFPNYSSELNVNALELEDSALYLCASSLEAQGTSSYNEQFFGPGTRLTVL.